Included here is one TCR beta chain sequence, with context. Its target antigen remains unknown. One base away lies a much larger clone, so this may be a sequencing read error. In the paper's terms, the time point label means: persistent/refractory GD, antithyroid drugs over 5 years with positive TRAb. RNA was extracted from PBMCs in TRIzol for both TCR sequencing and RNA sequencing. The diagnosis of Graves' disease followed American Thyroid Association guidelines. Recruitment of patients was carried out at an endocrinology department in Xi'an, China. From each patient, approximately 10 milliliters of peripheral blood was collected into an EDTA anticoagulant tube. Ficoll Paque Plus density gradient separation was used to isolate PBMCs, and no further T cell sorting was performed. RNA quality was checked with an Agilent 2100 Bioanalyzer and agarose gel, and concentration with a NanoDrop 2000. These data are taken from a study of regulatory T cells in long-lasting Graves disease (dated by TCRdb to the early 2020s). Broadly, across the study: Persistent Graves' disease was defined as antithyroid drug treatment for over 5 years with persistently positive TSH receptor autoantibodies. Persistent Graves' disease patients in the clinical cohort had taken antithyroid drugs for 8 to 12 years on average. The study took place in China and was registered as a clinical trial. A total of about 33 samples underwent TCR sequencing, from about 13 patients with persistent Graves' disease and approximately 20 patients with newly diagnosed Graves' disease. Persistent Graves' disease patients were compared with newly diagnosed Graves' disease patients by peripheral blood TCR sequencing and RNA sequencing. What the study reported, not specific to this receptor: More public clonotypes were shared among persistent patients (fewer than 3,000) than among newly diagnosed patients (966). Persistent disease showed preferential use of TRBV28, TRBJ1-2 and TRBJ2-5, whereas newly diagnosed disease favored TRBV20-1 and TRBJ2-1. The small sample size was acknowledged by the authors as a limitation that may reduce accuracy. Compared with newly diagnosed patients, persistent Graves' disease patients had lower TCR Shannon entropy and fewer highly expanded clones, which suggests clonal expansion. Because the primary lesion, thyroid tissue, could not be accessed, the study looked at peripheral blood alone. Only the TCR beta chain was sequenced and analyzed.

The method was multiplex PCR. This sample was sequenced with an Illumina HiSeq 4000. TCR beta libraries were built with iRepertoire HTBI primers and Arm-PCR amplification of CDR3 regions. Before sequencing, the PCR products underwent gel purification. Under the source paper's analysis protocol: Gene usage analysis of CDR3 amino acid clonotypes relied on the 60 or so TRBV and 12 to 15 TRBJ segments identified across samples. COPE and FqMerger were used to merge filtered high-quality paired reads into contigs. BLAST was used to align contigs to IMGT TRBV, TRBD and TRBJ reference genes, with CDR3 defined following IMGT. Any clonotype with a frequency above 0.1% was counted as a highly expanded clone. Repertoire diversity was measured by Shannon entropy, and V-J evenness by the Gini coefficient. A clonotype found in more than one individual was treated as public. The public reads were reanalyzed by TCRdb: fastp trimming at Q25, MiXCR alignment, in-frame beta chains only. Rows with one shared CDR3 protein collapse into an entry with the most common genes and DNA. TCRdb, not the authors, supplied the V and J calls. The sample table holds 420,000 or so distinct CDR3 sequences, of which roughly a quarter were seen once. Around 26% of the sample lies in the top ten.

V lost 3 bases and J lost 7 bases; the stretch between them is 16 bases long. CDR1 and CDR2 are read off the germline V gene (reference sequence) as SGHKS and YYEKEE. Spanning cysteine to phenylalanine, the CDR3 consists of 15 amino acids. Kept here is only the CDR3 DNA, which spans 45 bases and is read in frame from base 1. This chain is built from TRBV5-5 and TRBJ1-4, with the D segment identity uncertain. This TCR derives from a female donor with Graves disease. The sample here was peripheral blood mononuclear cells (PBMCs), taken when the disease was refractory, from a patient treated with antithyroid drugs. Read as DNA, the sequence is TGTGCCAGCAGCTCCGGAGTTGGAGCAGGTGAAAAACTGTTTTTT. Its protein reads: CASSSGVGAGEKLFF.